A selection of T cell receptor beta chains follows, all from one sample in a study of control samples from healthy donors and cancer patients. TCRdb's table, derived via immunoSEQ multiplex PCR, lists solely in-frame clones and lacks some. Among 98,000 or so clones listed, about 80% were seen once. Sequencing was done on a sample of blood. These receptors came from a man younger than 35 in good health. Each CDR3 is given with its conserved first and last residue. A D gene is named only where the DNA matches it firmly. Size values are once, few and many counts, or a class for expanded clones, and some rows have none.

J gene	D gene	V gene	clone size	CDR3 DNA	CDR3 protein
TRBJ2-3	.	TRBV6-5	.	TGTGCCAGCAGTTCCCGGGTAGGCACAGATACGCAGTATTTT	CASSSRVGTDTQYF
TRBJ1-4	.	TRBV28	.	TGTGCCAGCAGTGAGGGGGGGGCGGCCGAAAAACTGTTTTTT	CASSEGGAAEKLFF
TRBJ2-7	.	TRBV6-2/TRBV6-3	once	TGTGCCAGCAGTCCCTACAGGGTCCACGAGCAGTACTTC	CASSPYRVHEQYF
TRBJ1-1	.	TRBV10-3	.	TGTGCCATCAGTGAAGGACTCATGAACACTGAAGCTTTCTTT	CAISEGLMNTEAFF
TRBJ2-5	.	TRBV1	.	TGCACCAGCACCGGGACTAGCGGGGGGCCGATTTCAGAGACCCAGTACTTC	CTSTGTSGGPISETQYF
TRBJ2-2	TRBD1	TRBV6-5	once	TGTGCCAGCAGACTCGGGACAGGGGCCGGGGAGCTGTTTTTT	CASRLGTGAGELFF
TRBJ2-2	.	TRBV7-9	.	TGTGCCAGCAGCTTAAGGAGCGGGGAGCTGTTTTTT	CASSLRSGELFF
TRBJ1-6	.	TRBV6-5	.	TGTGCCAGCAGTCTGACAGGATATAATTCACCCCTCCACTTT	CASSLTGYNSPLHF
TRBJ2-3	TRBD1	TRBV29-1	.	TGCAGCGTAGGACAGGGGGGAGATACGCAGTATTTT	CSVGQGGDTQYF
TRBJ2-7	TRBD1	TRBV19	.	TGTGCCAGTAGTATGCTGGGGACAGGGCAGTACGAGCAGTACTTC	CASSMLGTGQYEQYF
TRBJ2-1	TRBD2	TRBV30	.	TGTGGGGCGGGACTAGGAAATGAGCAGTTCTTC	CGAGLGNEQFF
TRBJ1-2	TRBD1	TRBV5-6	.	TGTGCCAGCAGCCCGCTCGAGGGACAGAACTATGGCTACACCTTC	CASSPLEGQNYGYTF
TRBJ2-7	.	TRBV11-3	.	TGTGCCAGCAGCCTTACCTCCGGGACCGTCTTCTCCGAGCAGTACTTC	CASSLTSGTVFSEQYF
TRBJ2-7	TRBD1	TRBV5-4	.	TGTGCCAGCTCCACAATTCCGAGGGGGCAATCCTACGAGCAGTACTTC	CASSTIPRGQSYEQYF
TRBJ2-6	.	TRBV4-3	.	TGCGCCAGCAGCCAATTATGGAGGGGAGGCTACTCTGGGGCCAACGTCCTGACTTTC	CASSQLWRGGYSGANVLTF
TRBJ2-1	.	TRBV11-2	.	TGTGCCAGCAGCCAGGGGCCCCCGGGACTGGCGGTAAATGAGCAGTTCTTC	CASSQGPPGLAVNEQFF
TRBJ1-1	.	TRBV2	.	TGTGCCAGCAGCGGTCCGGCATTGACTGAAGCTTTCTTT	CASSGPALTEAFF
TRBJ1-2	TRBD1	TRBV5-6	.	TGTGCCAGCAGCCCAGGGACAGCTAACTATGGCTACACCTTC	CASSPGTANYGYTF
TRBJ2-6	.	TRBV24-1	.	TGTGCCACCGGTGAGGCCAACGTCCTGACTTTC	CATGEANVLTF
TRBJ1-3	.	TRBV6-5	.	TGTGCCAGCAATCCGGGGGGGTTCTCTGGAAACACCATATATTTT	CASNPGGFSGNTIYF